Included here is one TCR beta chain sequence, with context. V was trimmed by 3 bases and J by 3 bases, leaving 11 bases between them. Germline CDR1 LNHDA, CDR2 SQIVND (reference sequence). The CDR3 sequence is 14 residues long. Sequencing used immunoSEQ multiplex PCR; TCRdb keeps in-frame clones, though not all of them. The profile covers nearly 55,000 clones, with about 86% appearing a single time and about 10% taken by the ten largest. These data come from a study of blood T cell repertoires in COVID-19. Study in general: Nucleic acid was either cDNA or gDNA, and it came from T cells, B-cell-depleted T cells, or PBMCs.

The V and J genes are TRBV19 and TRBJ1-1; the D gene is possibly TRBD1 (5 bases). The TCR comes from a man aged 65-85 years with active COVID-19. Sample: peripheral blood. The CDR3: CASSIRGGDTEAFF. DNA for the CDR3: TGTGCCAGTAGTATCCGGGGAGGGGACACTGAAGCTTTCTTT.